This TCR beta chain was retrieved from a study of T cell responses to AZD1222 COVID-19 vaccine (dated by TCRdb to about 2021). At the level of the whole study: Because spike-specific TCR depth and breadth did not differ between the two schedules, AZD1222 recipients who got a second dose at roughly 4 weeks were pooled with those who got a second dose at roughly 12 weeks. Trial participants were enrolled by age into subgroups of 18-55, 56-69 and 70-plus years, and around 150, 29 and 61 TCR-sequenced participants, respectively, were included in these subgroups. TCR sequencing covered roughly 230 trial participants: some 210 given two doses of AZD1222 and 26 given two doses of MenACWY control vaccine.

The CDR3 regions of human TCRbeta chains were analyzed by immunosequencing. The authors' analysis ran thus. TCRs in the repertoires were compared against a reference library of SARS-CoV-2-specific TCRs that had been generated with the MIRA antigen-specificity platform. Breadth meant the fraction of unique TCRs that were SARS-CoV-2-associated, whereas depth meant the fraction of total T cells that were SARS-CoV-2-associated. Using the MIRA data, each spike-specific TCR was mapped to the spike region that the TCR reacts to and placed in a CD4 or CD8 class. Log10-transformed breadth and depth values were compared by one-way ANOVA with Sidak's multiple comparisons tests. TCRdb provides this immuneACCESS table in a form limited to in-frame rearrangements. Some clones are lacking; in checked studies, under half of them reflect an unresolved V gene, and why the rest are absent is not known. V and J calls and clone size are those listed in that table; D and trimming were worked out from the DNA. The table for this sample lists some 140,000 clones; 88% of them were counted only once. Around 3% of the sample rests with the top ten.

General study outcomes and caveats: The 56-69-year group was small, and its depth increase did not reach significance, likely because of low power. Because no samples from the day 14 peak response were available, repertoires could be characterized only after the peak T cell response. Conclusions about previously exposed vaccinees are limited, since just five or six AZD1222 recipients were seropositive for SARS-CoV-2 at baseline. The vaccine-associated CD4 TCRs covered the entire spike protein, and the dominant responses fell in regions 160-218 and 743-854. Participants were mostly white British, with more females than males. The authors suggested clonal diversity may have been underestimated. A significant rise in spike-specific TCR breadth and depth was observed after two AZD1222 doses relative to day 0 and relative to MenACWY recipients. Epitopes outside the regions mutated in the B.1.351 and B.1.1.7 variants were reportedly recognized by nearly half of the unique spike-specific TCRs.

What the time point label conveys for this sample: baseline before first vaccination. Samples from vaccinated people were obtained from the UK trials COV001 and COV002, which included a single-blind randomized controlled phase 2/3 trial of AZD1222 (ChAdOx1 nCoV-19) in healthy adults. Trial participant PBMC samples were collected at day 0 and day 28 after the second dose for TCRbeta chain sequencing. With regard to this clone: The target of this receptor is not known. No base-level quality is on record; no much larger clone is a single base apart.

CDR1 and CDR2 were assigned from the germline V gene as SGHNT and YENEEA. Here V drops 3 bases and J drops 4 bases, and the junction holds 2 bases not matched to any gene. The CDR3 spans 14 residues, from the cysteine through the phenylalanine. CDR3 DNA is the only sequence kept; it has 42 bases, read in frame from the first base. The V and J segments used are TRBV11-3 and TRBJ2-3; 9 bases in between match TRBD1. The sequencing used peripheral blood, collected on day 0 of AZD1222 vaccination. The clonotype originates from an adult in good health. The DNA is TGTGCCAGCAGCTTGGGGACAGGGCCAGATACGCAGTATTTT. The resulting protein is CASSLGTGPDTQYF. The full variable domain, completed from the reference TRBV11-3 and TRBJ2-3 proteins outside the CDR3, reads EAGVVQSPRYKIIEKKQPVAFWCNPISGHNTLYWYLQNLGQGPELLIRYENEEAVDDSQLPKDRFSAERLKGVDSTLKIQPAELGDSAVYLCASSLGTGPDTQYFGPGTRLTVL.